The 11 T cell receptor beta chains below come from one sample, sequenced in a study of OX40 agonist ivuxolimab in advanced cancers. Sequencing used immunoSEQ multiplex PCR; TCRdb keeps in-frame clones, though not all of them. The data contain about 32,000 clones, approximately 89% of them singletons. Here the sequenced sample was CD4+ or CD8+ T cells sorted from blood, taken in a trial of the OX40 agonist ivuxolimab. These receptors were obtained from an adult with an advanced solid tumor such as melanoma, head and neck, liver or kidney cancer.

The genes are TRBV11-2 and TRBJ1-1; 8 positions match TRBD1. In germline, CDR1 is SGHAT, CDR2 FQNNGV. Unmatched junction bases numbered 6, after V lost 2 bases and J lost 4 bases. This CDR3 is built from 15 residues. The CDR3 protein is CASSLRAGGLTEAFF. As DNA, the CDR3 is TGTGCCAGCAGCTTAAGGGCAGGGGGCCTCACTGAAGCTTTCTTT.

J is TRBJ2-4 and V is TRBV6-1, with no clear D. Trimming left V 2 bases short and J 2 bases short, with 16 bases between. The CDR3 has 17 amino acids. Germline loops: CDR1 MNHNS, CDR2 SASEGT. The CDR3 is CASSERLVIQTKNIQYF. In DNA, the CDR3 is TGTGCCAGCAGTGAAAGGCTCGTGATTCAGACCAAAAACATTCAGTACTTC.

This rearrangement joins TRBV2 to TRBJ1-6; tentatively, D is TRBD1 (6 bases). The germline V gene encodes CDR1 SNHLY and CDR2 FYNNEI. Trimming shortened V by 0 bases and J by 11 bases, and 14 bases separated the two germline ends. This CDR3 comprises 15 residues. The CDR3 sequence is CASSEAIQGWTPLHF. Written as DNA, the CDR3 is TGTGCCAGCAGTGAAGCCATACAGGGTTGGACACCCCTCCACTTT.

V is TRBV5-5 and J is TRBJ1-1; D is uncertain. Trimming shortened V by 4 bases and J by 6 bases, and 7 bases separated the two germline ends. Germline CDR1 and CDR2: SGHKS and YYEKEE (reference sequence). The CDR3 loop spans 11 amino acids. The CDR3 DNA reads TGTGCCAGCAGCCTGAGGGCTGAAGCTTTCTTT. Its translation is CASSLRAEAFF.

This clone was seen just once. CDR3 bases: TGTGCCAGCAGTTCTCCCCAGGGGTGGGAGCAGTACTTC. Residues: CASSSPQGWEQYF. The rearrangement uses TRBV28 and TRBJ2-5; perhaps TRBD1 as D (6 bases). Per germline, CDR1 MDHEN and CDR2 SYDVKM. The germline V and J ends were trimmed by 4 bases and 11 bases, with 17 bases remaining between them. This CDR3 spans 13 amino acids.

V is TRBV30 and J is TRBJ2-1, with D perhaps TRBD1 or TRBD2 (7 bases each). The ends were cut back, 4 bases at V and 8 bases at J, with 18 bases in the middle. The CDR3 is 14 residues long. CDR1 GTSNPN and CDR2 SVGIG come from the germline V gene (reference sequence). In nucleotides, the CDR3 is TGTGCCTGGACCCCAGGGGGGACTAACGATGAGCAGTTCTTC. Translating gives CAWTPGGTNDEQFF.

This clone showed up just once. The J gene is TRBJ2-5, the V gene TRBV7-9; 10 positions agree with TRBD2. Germline CDR1 is SEHNR and CDR2 is FQNEAQ (reference sequence). The CDR3 runs 16 residues. After removal of 6 bases from V and 3 bases from J, the junction contained 10 bases not matched to a gene. The CDR3 DNA is TGTGCCAGCAGTCACACTAGCGGGGTTCGAAAAGAGACCCAGTACTTC. Translated: CASSHTSGVRKETQYF.

V usage is TRBV9 and J usage is TRBJ1-2, with D possibly TRBD1 on 6 matching bases. CDR1 is SGDLS, CDR2 YYNGEE, per germline. V was clipped by 3 bases and J by 1 base, with 16 bases between them. The CDR3 extends over 16 amino acids. As DNA, the CDR3 is TGTGCCAGCAGCGGACATTGGACAGACCATAACTATGGCTACACCTTC. It yields the protein CASSGHWTDHNYGYTF.

This chain links TRBV27 with TRBJ1-1; 8 bases agree with TRBD1. The trim removed 5 bases at V and 5 bases at J, leaving 4 bases unmatched. This CDR3 has 13 amino acids. Germline V lookup: CDR1 MNHEY, CDR2 SMNVEV (reference sequence). CDR3 residues: CASSPTGVTEAFF. CDR3 sequence (DNA): TGTGCCAGCAGTCCGACAGGGGTAACTGAAGCTTTCTTT.

The J gene is TRBJ1-1, the V gene TRBV6-1, with D hard to call. Germline assignment: CDR1 MNHNS and CDR2 SASEGT. The CDR3 extends over 14 amino acids. Between the trimmed V and J ends, which lost 1 base and 1 base, there was a span of 7 bases. The CDR3 nucleotides are TGTGCCAGCAGTGAAGTCGAGGGGAACACTGAAGCTTTCTTT. Amino acids: CASSEVEGNTEAFF.

The chain joins TRBV27 to TRBJ2-7, with TRBD1 matching 9 bases. The CDR3 contains 14 residues. J was trimmed by 4 bases and V by 2 bases; bases with no gene match: 3. CDR1 is MNHEY, CDR2 SMNVEV, per germline (reference sequence). The CDR3 loop reads CASSLGTGLYEQYF. The CDR3 DNA is TGTGCCAGCAGTTTAGGGACAGGGTTGTACGAGCAGTACTTC.